What follows are 19 T cell receptor beta chains derived from one specimen sequenced in a study of shared clonotypes between healthy human individuals. Terminally differentiated effector memory CD45RA+ cells were left out of the naive CD8 fraction, which was CD45RO-negative and positively selected for CCR7. The data were produced by immunoSEQ multiplex PCR, yet TCRdb's version contains in-frame clones alone and is incomplete. The data hold about 2 million clones, with roughly 95% observed a single time. Sequencing used naive CD8+ T cells sorted from blood. The source of these receptors is a man aged 18-30 years in good health.

A word on this clone: Within the sample, other DNA sequences also encode this same CDR3. J is TRBJ2-2 and V is TRBV30, with D hard to call. The CDR3 covers 13 residues. The V and J ends lost 0 bases and 2 bases respectively, with 4 bases between them. In germline, CDR1 is GTSNPN, CDR2 SVGIG (reference sequence). CDR3 region: CAWSVGNTGELFF. In nucleotides, the CDR3 is TGTGCCTGGAGTGTCGGAAACACCGGGGAGCTGTTTTTT.

The V gene is TRBV10-1, the J gene TRBJ1-5; D might be TRBD1 (5 bases). The CDR3 consists of 16 residues. Germline-derived CDR1 and CDR2 are WNHNN and SYGVQD (reference sequence). Trimming stripped 6 bases from V and 4 bases from J, with 19 bases between. The CDR3 coding sequence is TGCGCCAGCAGAGATCCAGGGTGGATTGGAAATCAGCCCCAGCATTTT. Amino acids: CASRDPGWIGNQPQHF.

The chain recombines TRBV7-8 with TRBJ2-7; 9 nucleotides match TRBD1. Per germline, CDR1 SGHVS and CDR2 FQNEAQ. Trimming at V came to 4 bases and at J to 1 base, leaving 11 bases not matched to a gene. The CDR3 covers 17 residues. CDR3 region: CASSYNPGQGGSYEQYF. The DNA of the CDR3 is TGTGCCAGCAGCTACAATCCGGGACAGGGAGGTTCCTACGAGCAGTACTTC.

The CDR3 DNA reads as TGTGCCAGCAGTGGTGTGGACAGAGCAGGGCTGGAGCAGTACTTC. Protein product: CASSGVDRAGLEQYF. The V call is TRBV2, the J call TRBJ2-7, with D tentatively TRBD1 (6 bases). CDR1 and CDR2 (germline): SNHLY, FYNNEI. Trimming stripped 4 bases from V and 7 bases from J, with 20 bases between. The CDR3 length is 15 residues. The whole variable domain, filled in from reference TRBV2 and TRBJ2-7, reads EPEVTQTPSHQVTQMGQEVILRCVPISNHLYFYWYRQILGQKVEFLVSFYNNEISEKSEIFDDQFSVERPDGSNFTLKIRSTKLEDSAMYFCASSGVDRAGLEQYFGPGTRLTVT.

V is TRBV4-1 and J is TRBJ2-2; the match to TRBD2 covers 7 bases. Germline CDR1 and CDR2: MGHRA and YSYEKL. CDR3 length equals 14 residues. Trimming removed 6 bases from V and 4 bases from J; junction bases left unmatched: 5. The CDR3 is CASRDAGVTGELFF. As DNA, the CDR3 is TGCGCCAGCAGAGACGCGGGGGTCACCGGGGAGCTGTTTTTT.

This sequence joins TRBV15 and TRBJ1-1; D gene ambiguous. Germline V gives CDR1 LNHNV, CDR2 YYDKDF (reference sequence). The V and J ends lost 5 bases and 0 bases respectively, with 1 base between them. CDR3 length: 11 amino acids. CDR3 coding DNA: TGTGCCACCAGCCTGAACACTGAAGCTTTCTTT. Protein sequence: CATSLNTEAFF.

The gene calls are TRBV27 and TRBJ2-1; tentative D call: TRBD1 (5 bases). CDR1 and CDR2 (germline): MNHEY, SMNVEV (reference sequence). V shed 4 bases and J shed 9 bases, with 19 bases lying between them. The CDR3 contains 15 residues. In DNA, the CDR3 is TGTGCCAGCAGTTCGACAGTGCTTGGTTCGGGTGAGCAGTTCTTC. This translates into CASSSTVLGSGEQFF.

On this clone itself: Other DNA sequences of this sample code for an identical CDR3. The chain couples TRBV29-1 to TRBJ2-2; D remains unclear. V lost 3 bases and J 0 bases, leaving 5 bases between the germline ends. From germline, CDR1 is SQVTM and CDR2 ANQGSEA. This CDR3 contains 13 residues. The CDR3 nucleotides read TGCAGCGTTGATACTGCGAACACCGGGGAGCTGTTTTTT. Amino acid sequence: CSVDTANTGELFF.

The chain uses TRBV2 and TRBJ1-3, with D hard to call. The V end lost 2 bases, the J end lost 3 bases, and 8 bases lay between the germline ends. Germline-derived CDR1 and CDR2 are SNHLY and FYNNEI. The CDR3 loop spans 14 amino acids. CDR3 sequence (DNA): TGTGCCAGCAGTGAAACTGAAATTGGAAACACCATATATTTT. Protein sequence: CASSETEIGNTIYF.

This chain joins TRBV29-1 and TRBJ2-3; a weak D match, TRBD2 (5 bases). V was cut by 4 bases and J by 2 bases, with 19 bases left in between. This CDR3 region has 16 residues. Per the germline V gene, CDR1 is SQVTM and CDR2 is ANQGSEA. CDR3 loop: CSVGTLRLATTDTQYF. The CDR3 coding sequence is TGCAGCGTTGGTACCCTCCGGCTAGCCACCACAGATACGCAGTATTTT.

The genes are TRBV10-1 and TRBJ1-2, with D uncertain. This CDR3 contains 13 residues. Germline CDR1 and CDR2: WNHNN and SYGVQD (reference sequence). Trimming left V 2 bases short and J 3 bases short, with 7 bases between. The CDR3 reads CASSEAEDYGYTF. The CDR3 DNA sequence: TGCGCCAGCAGTGAGGCAGAAGACTATGGCTACACCTTC.

The J gene is TRBJ2-1, the V gene TRBV5-6; no clear D. Germline CDR1 and CDR2: SGHDT and YYEEEE. V lost 7 bases, J lost 3 bases, and 14 bases lay in between. The CDR3 runs 14 residues. The CDR3 DNA is TGTGCCAGCGCCCCGGGTTTTTACTACAATGAGCAGTTCTTC. It codes for CASAPGFYYNEQFF.

The chain recombines TRBV29-1 with TRBJ2-5; TRBD1 matches 9 bases. Near its end, the DNA agrees better with TRBJ2-7, so the J call may be wrong. In germline, CDR1 is SQVTM, CDR2 ANQGSEA. The CDR3 has 15 amino acids. CDR3 bases: TGCAGCGTTGAGGACGGACAGGGGATTAGGAACGAGCAGTACTTC. It codes for CSVEDGQGIRNEQYF.

The V call is TRBV4-1, the J call TRBJ1-5, with D possibly being TRBD1 (5 bases). Deletions cut 1 base from V and 5 bases from J, with 15 bases between. This CDR3 is built from 16 residues. The germline CDR1 and CDR2 sequences are MGHRA and YSYEKL. CDR3 coding DNA: TGCGCCAGCAGCCAAGTACAGGACACCGGTTATCAGCCCCAGCATTTT. Translation: CASSQVQDTGYQPQHF.

This chain links TRBV27 with TRBJ2-3, with TRBD2 matching 10 bases. The length of the CDR3 is 16 residues. The trim removed 5 bases at V and 3 bases at J, leaving 8 bases unmatched. Germline CDR1 is MNHEY and CDR2 is SMNVEV (reference sequence). This CDR3 is CASSEGLAVITDTQYF. The CDR3 region has the DNA TGTGCCAGCAGTGAAGGACTAGCGGTAATTACAGATACGCAGTATTTT.

The chain carries TRBV10-3 and TRBJ2-5; 12 bases fit TRBD2. Germline V gene sequence: CDR1 ENHRY, CDR2 SYGVKD. The CDR3 is made up of 16 amino acids. The ends lost 4 bases at V and 2 bases at J; junction bases unmatched: 5. The CDR3 is CAISVASGREQETQYF. The CDR3 nucleotides are TGTGCCATCAGTGTGGCTAGCGGGAGGGAACAAGAGACCCAGTACTTC.

A remark on this clone: The sample has other DNA sequences that encode this CDR3 too. The rearrangement joins TRBV27 to TRBJ2-7; TRBD2 is a possible D gene (6 bases). Germline V gives CDR1 MNHEY, CDR2 SMNVEV (reference sequence). This CDR3 is 17 amino acids long. The ends were cut back, 1 base at V and 3 bases at J, with 19 bases in the middle. CDR3 DNA sequence: TGTGCCAGCAGTTTATACGAACCCCCGGGGGTAAACTACGAGCAGTACTTC. Its protein product is CASSLYEPPGVNYEQYF.

The chain is built from TRBV19 and TRBJ2-1, with D hard to call. CDR3 length: 15 residues. The V gene lost 1 base and the J gene lost 8 bases, with 15 bases spanning the gap. The germline V gene encodes CDR1 LNHDA and CDR2 SQIVND (reference sequence). The CDR3 loop is CASSIGVGAKDEQFF. The CDR3, as DNA: TGTGCCAGTAGTATAGGTGTTGGCGCGAAGGATGAGCAGTTCTTC.

This clone has a single count. Different DNA sequences within this sample yield the same CDR3. This chain joins TRBV27 and TRBJ2-7; possibly TRBD1 for D (6 bases). V dropped 3 bases and J dropped 2 bases, with 8 bases sitting between them. CDR3 length equals 13 residues. Germline CDR1 and CDR2: MNHEY and SMNVEV (reference sequence). The DNA for the CDR3 is TGTGCCAGCAGTTTGACAGGTACCTACGAGCAGTACTTC. Residues: CASSLTGTYEQYF.